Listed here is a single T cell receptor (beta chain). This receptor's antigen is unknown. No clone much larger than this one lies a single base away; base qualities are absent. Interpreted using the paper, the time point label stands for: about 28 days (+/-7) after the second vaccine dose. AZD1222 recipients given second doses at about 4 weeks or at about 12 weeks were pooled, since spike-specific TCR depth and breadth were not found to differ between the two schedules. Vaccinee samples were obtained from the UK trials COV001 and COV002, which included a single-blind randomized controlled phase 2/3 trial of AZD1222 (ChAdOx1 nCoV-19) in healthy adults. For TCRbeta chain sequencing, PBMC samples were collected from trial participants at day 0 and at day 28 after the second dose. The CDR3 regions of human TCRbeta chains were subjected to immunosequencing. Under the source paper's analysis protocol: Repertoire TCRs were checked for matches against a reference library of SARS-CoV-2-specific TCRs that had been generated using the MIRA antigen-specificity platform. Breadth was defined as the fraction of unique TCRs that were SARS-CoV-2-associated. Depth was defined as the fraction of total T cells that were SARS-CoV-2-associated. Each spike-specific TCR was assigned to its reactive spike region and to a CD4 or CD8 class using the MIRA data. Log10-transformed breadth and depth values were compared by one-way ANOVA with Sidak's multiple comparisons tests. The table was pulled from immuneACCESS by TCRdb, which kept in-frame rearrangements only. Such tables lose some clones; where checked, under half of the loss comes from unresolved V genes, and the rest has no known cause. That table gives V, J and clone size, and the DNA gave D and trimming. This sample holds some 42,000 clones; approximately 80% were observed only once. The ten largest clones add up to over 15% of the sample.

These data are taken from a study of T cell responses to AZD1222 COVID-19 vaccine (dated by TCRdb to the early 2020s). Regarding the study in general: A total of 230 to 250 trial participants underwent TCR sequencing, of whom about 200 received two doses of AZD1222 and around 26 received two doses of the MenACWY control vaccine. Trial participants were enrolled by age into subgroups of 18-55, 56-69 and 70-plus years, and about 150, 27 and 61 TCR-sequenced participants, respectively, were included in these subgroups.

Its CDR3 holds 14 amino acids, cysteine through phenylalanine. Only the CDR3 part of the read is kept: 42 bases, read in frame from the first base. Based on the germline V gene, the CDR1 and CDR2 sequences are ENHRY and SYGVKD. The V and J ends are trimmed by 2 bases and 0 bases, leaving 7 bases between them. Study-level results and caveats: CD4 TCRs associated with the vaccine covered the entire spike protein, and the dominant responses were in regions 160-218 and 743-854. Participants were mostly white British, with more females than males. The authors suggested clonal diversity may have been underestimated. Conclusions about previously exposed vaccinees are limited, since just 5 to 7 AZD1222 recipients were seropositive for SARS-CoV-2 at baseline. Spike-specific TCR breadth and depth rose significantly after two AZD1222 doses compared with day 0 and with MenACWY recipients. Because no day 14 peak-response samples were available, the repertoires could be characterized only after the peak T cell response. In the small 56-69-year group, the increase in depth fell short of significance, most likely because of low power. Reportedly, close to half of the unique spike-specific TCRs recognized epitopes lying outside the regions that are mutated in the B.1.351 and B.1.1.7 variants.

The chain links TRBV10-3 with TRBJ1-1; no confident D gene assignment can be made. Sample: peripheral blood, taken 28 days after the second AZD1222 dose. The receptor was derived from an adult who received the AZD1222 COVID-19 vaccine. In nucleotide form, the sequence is TGTGCCATCAGTGAGCGCCAGTTGAACACTGAAGCTTTCTTT. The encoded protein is CAISERQLNTEAFF.